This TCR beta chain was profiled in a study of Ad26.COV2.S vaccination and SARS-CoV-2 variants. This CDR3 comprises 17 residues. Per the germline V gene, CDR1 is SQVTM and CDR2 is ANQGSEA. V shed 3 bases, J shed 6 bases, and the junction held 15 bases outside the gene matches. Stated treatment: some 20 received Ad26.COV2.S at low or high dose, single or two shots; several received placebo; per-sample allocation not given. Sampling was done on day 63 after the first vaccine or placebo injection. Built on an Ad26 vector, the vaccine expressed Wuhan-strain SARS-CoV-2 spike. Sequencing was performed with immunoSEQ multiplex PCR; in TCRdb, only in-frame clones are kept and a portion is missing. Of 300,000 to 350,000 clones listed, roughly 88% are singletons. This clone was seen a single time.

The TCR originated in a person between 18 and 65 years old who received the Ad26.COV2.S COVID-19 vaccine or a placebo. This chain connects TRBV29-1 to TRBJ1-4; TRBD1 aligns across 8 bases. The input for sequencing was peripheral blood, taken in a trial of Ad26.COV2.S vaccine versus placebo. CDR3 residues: CSVEAVGVDREDEKLFF. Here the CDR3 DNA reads TGCAGCGTTGAGGCCGTAGGGGTGGACAGGGAAGATGAAAAACTGTTTTTT.